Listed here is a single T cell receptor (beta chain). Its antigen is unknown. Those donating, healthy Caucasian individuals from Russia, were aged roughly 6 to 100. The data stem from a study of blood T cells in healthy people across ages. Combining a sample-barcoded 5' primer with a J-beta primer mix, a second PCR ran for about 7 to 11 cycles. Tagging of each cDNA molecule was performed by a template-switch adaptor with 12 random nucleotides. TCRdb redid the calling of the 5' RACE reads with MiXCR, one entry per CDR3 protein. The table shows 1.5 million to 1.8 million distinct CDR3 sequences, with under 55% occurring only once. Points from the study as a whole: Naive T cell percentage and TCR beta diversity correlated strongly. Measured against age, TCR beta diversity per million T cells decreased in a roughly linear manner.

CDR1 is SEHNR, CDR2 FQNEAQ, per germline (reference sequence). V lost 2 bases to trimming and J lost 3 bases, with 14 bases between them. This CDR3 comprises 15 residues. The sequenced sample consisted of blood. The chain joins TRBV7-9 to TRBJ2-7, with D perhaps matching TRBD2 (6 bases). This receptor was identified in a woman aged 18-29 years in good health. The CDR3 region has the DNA TGTGCCAGCAGCTTACCGCCTAGCGTGGGCTACGAGCAGTACTTC. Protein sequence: CASSLPPSVGYEQYF.